These 27 T cell receptor beta chains share one sample of origin, sequenced in a study of T cells in localized non-small cell lung cancer. Assay: immunoSEQ multiplex PCR; the TCRdb copy retains only in-frame clones and omits some. The repertoire has 30,000 to 40,000 clones, around 90% of them found once; the top ten carry about 3.9%. The input for sequencing was peripheral blood, taken before any cancer treatment. The receptors derive from a man aged 40-75 years with stage I lung adenocarcinoma.

The chain recombines TRBV6-1 with TRBJ2-7, with D uncertain. In germline, CDR1 is MNHNS, CDR2 SASEGT. Trimming stripped 7 bases from V and 2 bases from J, with 12 bases between. The CDR3 loop spans 13 amino acids. This CDR3 is CASTETEAYEQYF. CDR3 DNA: TGTGCCAGCACTGAGACGGAAGCCTACGAGCAGTACTTC.

The chain combines TRBV5-1 with TRBJ1-6, with D unclear. CDR1 and CDR2 from the germline V gene are SGHRS and YFSETQ. The CDR3 has 13 amino acids. The germline V and J ends were trimmed by 1 base and 7 bases, with 6 bases remaining between them. The CDR3 bases are TGCGCCAGCAGCTTGATGGGAAATTCACCCCTCCACTTT. As protein: CASSLMGNSPLHF.

This clone was seen a few times. The chain carries TRBV9 and TRBJ1-1, with D uncertain. The CDR3 is 13 residues long. Germline V gene data show CDR1 as SGDLS and CDR2 as YYNGEE. Trimming removed 4 bases at V and 0 bases at J, with 7 bases between. The CDR3 loop reads CASSRDLNTEAFF. The CDR3 DNA reads TGTGCCAGCAGCCGGGATCTGAACACTGAAGCTTTCTTT. Together with reference TRBV9 and TRBJ1-1, the CDR3 gives the full variable domain: DSGVTQTPKHLITATGQRVTLRCSPRSGDLSVYWYQQSLDQGLQFLIQYYNGEERAKGNILERFSAQQFPDLHSELNLSSLELGDSALYFCASSRDLNTEAFFGQGTRLTVV.

The chain carries TRBV30 and TRBJ1-5, with D possibly being TRBD1 (5 bases). Per the germline V gene, CDR1 is GTSNPN and CDR2 is SVGIG (reference sequence). With 2 bases removed from V and 5 bases from J, the gap between germline ends came to 10 bases. The CDR3 is 13 residues long. DNA for the CDR3: TGTGCCTGGAGTATGGGGGGAGATCAGCCCCAGCATTTT. Its protein product is CAWSMGGDQPQHF.

The chain combines TRBV28 with TRBJ1-5; 7 bases match TRBD1. Per the germline V gene, CDR1 is MDHEN and CDR2 is SYDVKM. The CDR3 is 14 residues long. The ends lost 6 bases at V and 4 bases at J; junction bases unmatched: 6. The CDR3 DNA is TGTGCCAGCAGCCCCGGGACAGAAAATCAGCCCCAGCATTTT. Amino acids: CASSPGTENQPQHF. Complete variable domain (other parts from reference TRBV28 and TRBJ1-5): DVKVTQSSRYLVKRTGEKVFLECVQDMDHENMFWYRQDPGLGLRLIYFSYDVKMKEKGDIPEGYSVSREKKERFSLILESASTNQTSMYLCASSPGTENQPQHFGDGTRLSIL.

A remark on this clone: At one end, the junction sequence differs from germline, possibly due to a read error. The V call is TRBV7-7, the J call TRBJ1-5; D unresolved. The CDR3 sequence is 17 residues long. Per the germline V gene, CDR1 is SSHAT and CDR2 is FNYEAQ (reference sequence). The CDR3 sequence is CASSFYRPGDSNQPQHF. The CDR3 DNA reads TGTGCTAGCAGCTTCTATAGGCCAGGAGATAGCAATCAGCCCCAGCATTTT.

The CDR3 DNA reads TGCGCCAGCAGCACTGGACTAGCGGGGCCCGGGGAGCTGTTTTTT. Its protein is CASSTGLAGPGELFF. The chain couples TRBV5-1 to TRBJ2-2, with 12 nucleotides matching TRBD2. From germline, CDR1 is SGHRS and CDR2 YFSETQ. There are 15 residues in the CDR3. After removal of 4 bases from V and 6 bases from J, the junction contained 4 bases not matched to a gene.

The chain is built from TRBV15 and TRBJ2-5; 7 bases line up with TRBD1. Unmatched junction bases numbered 6, after V lost 0 bases and J lost 5 bases. There are 15 residues in the CDR3. The germline gives CDR1 LNHNV, CDR2 YYDKDF (reference sequence). The CDR3 protein is CATSRDPGRGETQYF. The CDR3 nucleotides are TGTGCCACCAGCAGAGATCCGGGCAGGGGGGAGACCCAGTACTTC.

V is TRBV5-4 and J is TRBJ1-2; TRBD1 matches 9 bases. From germline, CDR1 is SGHNT and CDR2 YYREEE (reference sequence). The CDR3 extends over 16 amino acids. After removal of 0 bases from V and 5 bases from J, the junction contained 8 bases not matched to a gene. This CDR3 reads CASSLGGGQGKYGYTF. The CDR3 bases are TGTGCCAGCAGCTTGGGGGGGGGACAGGGAAAGTATGGCTACACCTTC.

The CDR3 nucleotides read TGTGCCAGCAGTGAGTTAATTGGGGGCAATCAGCCCCAGCATTTT. This sequence encodes CASSELIGGNQPQHF. V gene TRBV2 combines with J gene TRBJ1-5, with D hard to call. Germline V gene lookup returns CDR1 SNHLY and CDR2 FYNNEI. The CDR3 loop spans 15 amino acids. V lost 3 bases, J lost 2 bases, and 11 bases lay in between.

J is TRBJ2-3 and V is TRBV9, with D possibly matching TRBD2 (6 bases). The germline gives CDR1 SGDLS, CDR2 YYNGEE. The CDR3 is 16 amino acids. V was shortened by 1 base and J by 2 bases, with 14 bases between the two germline ends. For the CDR3, the DNA is TGTGCCAGCAGCGTATCCCCTGGGACTCTCACAGATACGCAGTATTTT. This sequence encodes CASSVSPGTLTDTQYF.

The chain carries TRBV6-1 and TRBJ1-5; unclear D gene. In germline, CDR1 is MNHNS, CDR2 SASEGT. Deletions cut 7 bases from V and 2 bases from J, with 15 bases between. The CDR3 covers 15 residues. The CDR3 bases are TGTGCCAGCATTTCGGGTCCCTACGGCAATCAGCCCCAGCATTTT. Translating it yields CASISGPYGNQPQHF.

A note on this clone: Other DNA sequences in this specimen translate into the identical CDR3. CDR3 coding DNA: TGTGCCAGCAGCCCAGGACTAGCGGGGGGCAGCACAGATACGCAGTATTTT. The encoded protein is CASSPGLAGGSTDTQYF. This rearrangement joins TRBV9 to TRBJ2-3; 14 bases agree with TRBD2. V lost 4 bases to trimming and J lost 0 bases; unmatched junction nucleotides: 4. The CDR3 runs to 17 residues. Germline values: CDR1 SGDLS, CDR2 YYNGEE.

This CDR3 is CASSSDSSTDTQYF. The CDR3 nucleotides are TGTGCCAGCAGCTCGGACAGTAGCACAGATACGCAGTATTTT. This chain links TRBV7-8 with TRBJ2-3, with a weak D call TRBD1 (6 bases). This CDR3 is 14 amino acids long. The germline V and J ends were trimmed by 4 bases and 0 bases, with 8 bases remaining between them. Germline V gene sequence: CDR1 SGHVS, CDR2 FQNEAQ.

V usage is TRBV10-1 and J usage is TRBJ1-4; D perhaps matches TRBD1 (5 bases). Trimming left V 6 bases short and J 5 bases short, with 10 bases between. The CDR3 runs to 13 residues. CDR1 is WNHNN, CDR2 SYGVQD, per germline (reference sequence). The CDR3 DNA reads TGCGCCAGCAGCTATGGACAAAATGAAAAACTGTTTTTT. Encoded protein: CASSYGQNEKLFF.

This chain joins TRBV10-3 and TRBJ2-5, with TRBD1 matching 7 bases. The CDR3 contains 15 residues. The V gene end was trimmed by 11 bases and the J gene end by 1 base; junction bases not matched to a gene: 13. Per germline, CDR1 ENHRY and CDR2 SYGVKD. DNA for the CDR3: TGTGCCTCAAGGGACAGTCCAACTTTCCAAGAGACCCAGTACTTC. Its translation is CASRDSPTFQETQYF.

This clone was recorded only once. The chain links TRBV18 to TRBJ1-2; D is ambiguous. This CDR3 has 15 amino acids. V lost 1 base and J lost 0, with 9 bases in between. Germline lookup yields CDR1 KGHSH and CDR2 LQKENI. This CDR3 reads CASSPRASSNYGYTF. For the CDR3, the DNA is TGTGCCAGCTCACCACGCGCCTCCTCTAACTATGGCTACACCTTC.

This clone was detected only a few times. The chain links TRBV2 to TRBJ1-5, with D hard to call. Germline V gene lookup returns CDR1 SNHLY and CDR2 FYNNEI. V was clipped by 0 bases and J by 7 bases, with 7 bases between them. CDR3 size: 13 residues. This chain's CDR3 is CASSEAQEQPQHF. CDR3 nucleotides: TGTGCCAGCAGTGAAGCGCAGGAGCAGCCCCAGCATTTT.

The chain carries TRBV19 and TRBJ1-5; 9 bases are shared with TRBD1. The CDR3 extends over 14 amino acids. CDR1 is LNHDA, CDR2 SQIVND, per germline (reference sequence). J was trimmed by 5 bases and V by 10 bases; bases with no gene match: 9. CDR3: CATSFRDRDQPQHF. The CDR3, as DNA: TGTGCCACCTCTTTCCGGGACAGGGATCAGCCCCAGCATTTT.

The genes are TRBV30 and TRBJ1-2; possibly TRBD1 for D (6 bases). CDR3 length: 18 amino acids. Between the trimmed V and J ends, which lost 1 base and 1 base, there was a span of 22 bases. Per the germline V gene, CDR1 is GTSNPN and CDR2 is SVGIG (reference sequence). DNA of the CDR3: TGTGCCTGGAGTGCTAGACCCCTTACAGGGACCTTTAACTATGGCTACACCTTC. Its translation: CAWSARPLTGTFNYGYTF.

The chain links TRBV29-1 to TRBJ2-2; 8 bases match TRBD1. The CDR3 has 13 residues. Germline CDR1 and CDR2: SQVTM and ANQGSEA. J was trimmed by 4 bases and V by 7 bases; bases with no gene match: 5. This CDR3 reads CSANRGSTGELFF. CDR3 bases: TGCAGCGCAAACAGGGGGAGCACCGGGGAGCTGTTTTTT.

The chain carries TRBV30 and TRBJ1-2; D is unclear. Germline values: CDR1 GTSNPN, CDR2 SVGIG (reference sequence). This CDR3 region has 15 residues. V was shortened by 6 bases and J by 4 bases, with 21 bases between the two germline ends. The CDR3 loop is CACRSGLLYGYGYTF. CDR3 nucleotides: TGTGCCTGTCGTAGCGGGTTATTATACGGCTATGGCTACACCTTC.

This chain links TRBV7-2 with TRBJ2-7; D gene unclear. Germline assignment: CDR1 SGHTA and CDR2 FQGNSA. The CDR3 extends over 14 amino acids. Trimming removed 5 bases at V and 1 base at J, with 12 bases between. The CDR3 region is CASSPLTSSYEQYF. CDR3 DNA: TGTGCCAGCAGCCCCTTGACAAGTTCCTACGAGCAGTACTTC.

CDR3 coding DNA: TGTGCCAGCAGCTTAGGGGCAGGGGGCTATGGCTACACCTTC. Its protein product is CASSLGAGGYGYTF. The gene calls are TRBV7-2 and TRBJ1-2, with TRBD1 matching 7 bases. Germline CDR1 and CDR2: SGHTA and FQGNSA. The CDR3 length is 14 residues. V dropped 1 base and J dropped 4; count of bases not matched to a gene: 3.

The chain combines TRBV19 with TRBJ1-2; D perhaps matches TRBD1 (5 bases). This CDR3 comprises 12 residues. Germline values: CDR1 LNHDA, CDR2 SQIVND (reference sequence). Trimming cost V 3 bases and J 8 bases, with 10 bases left between them. The CDR3 DNA is TGTGCCAGTAGTATTGGAGGGGAAGGCTACACCTTC. Its translation is CASSIGGEGYTF.

This clone was counted a single time. The chain carries TRBV7-6 and TRBJ2-7; TRBD1 is a possible D gene (6 bases). V was trimmed by 5 bases and J by 2 bases, leaving 16 bases between them. From germline, CDR1 is SGHVS and CDR2 FNYEAQ. CDR3 size: 15 residues. The CDR3 DNA sequence: TGTGCCAGCAGCGCAACTCGGACAGCGGCCTACGAGCAGTACTTC. This encodes CASSATRTAAYEQYF.

The V gene is TRBV19, the J gene TRBJ2-7; 7 positions match TRBD1. The CDR3 is 14 residues long. Losses at the gene ends were 3 bases for V and 2 bases for J; bases not matched to a gene: 4. Germline loops: CDR1 LNHDA, CDR2 SQIVND (reference sequence). The CDR3 protein is CASSIGTVPYEQYF. The CDR3 DNA is TGTGCCAGTAGTATCGGGACAGTCCCCTACGAGCAGTACTTC.